A single T cell receptor (beta chain) is shown here with its context. Its antigen is still unknown. A much more abundant neighbour one base away suggests this may be a read error. In TCRdb, the 5' RACE reads were re-called with MiXCR into one record per CDR3 protein. The data contain about 74,000 distinct CDR3 sequences, around 6.5% of them singletons. Germline V CDR1 and CDR2: LGHNA, YNFKEQ. This CDR3 region has 15 residues. This specimen belongs to a study of T cells after yellow fever vaccination. For the study at large: The authors prepared low-cell-number fractions using SMART-Seq v4 Ultra Low Input. Whole-study findings and limits: A limited proportion of clonotypes was detected within both the CD4 and CD8 compartments. Reappearance after the booster was observed for most primary-vaccination clones (more than 95% CD4, about 85% CD8).

The specimen comprised CD8+ T cells sorted from PBMCs, sampled more than 4 days after the first yellow fever vaccination. This chain links TRBV4-2 with TRBJ2-5; possibly TRBD2 for D (6 bases). The sequence came from a man between 18 and 35 years old who received the YFV17D yellow fever vaccine. CDR3 sequence (DNA): TGTGCCAGCGGCCAAGAAACCCGCGGGAAAGAGACCCAGTACTTC. It specifies CASGQETRGKETQYF.